Following are 3 T cell receptor beta chains from one sample sequenced in a study of cytomegalovirus exposure and HLA in healthy donors. Researchers ran the PCR with 60 Vbeta and 13 Jbeta primers. The repertoire was sequenced with immunoSEQ multiplex PCR; TCRdb's copy has only in-frame clones and lacks some. The sample has tens of thousands of clones, over 70% seen once; the top ten hold 2.5% to 3%. Sequenced: PBMCs. All receptors come from a man aged 45-65 years in good health and CMV-seronegative.

The V gene is TRBV9, the J gene TRBJ1-1, with D perhaps TRBD1 (6 bases). Trimming stripped 3 bases from V and 3 bases from J, with 9 bases between. In germline, CDR1 is SGDLS, CDR2 YYNGEE. The CDR3 covers 13 residues. The CDR3 reads CASSEGDYTEAFF. The DNA for the CDR3 is TGTGCCAGCAGCGAGGGGGATTACACTGAAGCTTTCTTT.

V is TRBV11-2 and J is TRBJ2-3, with D possibly matching TRBD2 (5 bases). The CDR3 is 12 amino acids. The ends were cut back, 1 base at V and 6 bases at J, with 5 bases in the middle. Germline V gives CDR1 SGHAT, CDR2 FQNNGV. CDR3: CASSLGGDTQYF. CDR3 sequence (DNA): TGTGCCAGCAGCTTAGGCGGGGATACGCAGTATTTT.

To note about this clone: Sequence at one end of the junction differs from germline and may be a read error. The chain employs TRBV7-9 and TRBJ2-2; the D gene is possibly TRBD1 (6 bases). CDR1 and CDR2 from the germline V gene are SEHNR and FQNEAQ (reference sequence). The CDR3 has 14 amino acids. The CDR3 DNA reads TGTTCCAGCAGCCTCCTGGGGGCCTCCGGGGAGCTGTTTTTT. Its translation is CSSSLLGASGELFF.